One and the same sample provided the 24 T cell receptor beta chains below, sequenced in a study of shared clonotypes between healthy human individuals. Sequencing used immunoSEQ multiplex PCR; TCRdb keeps in-frame clones, though not all of them. In the table there are about 2.4 million clones, approximately 94% of which are singletons. Sequencing used naive CD4+ T cells sorted from blood. This sample's subset: CD45RA+ positively selected. The source is a man younger than 35 in good health.

The rearrangement joins TRBV6-5 to TRBJ1-2; D remains unclear. The CDR3 runs to 14 residues. Germline V lookup: CDR1 MNHEY, CDR2 SVGAGI. V gave up 0 bases and J gave up 8 bases, with 13 bases separating them. The chain's CDR3 is CASSYSPSAIGYTF. The CDR3 bases are TGTGCCAGCAGTTACTCACCTTCTGCGATCGGCTACACCTTC.

The sample holds one count of this clone. This sequence joins TRBV29-1 and TRBJ2-3; possible D gene TRBD2, 5 bases. The CDR3 covers 14 residues. Trimming took off 7 bases at V and 0 bases at J, with 14 bases between the two ends. Germline V gene data show CDR1 as SQVTM and CDR2 as ANQGSEA. DNA of the CDR3: TGCAGCGGTTCTAGCCCCTACAGCACAGATACGCAGTATTTT. It is translated as CSGSSPYSTDTQYF.

The rearrangement uses TRBV5-1 and TRBJ2-1; 7 nucleotides agree with TRBD2. Per germline, CDR1 SGHRS and CDR2 YFSETQ. The CDR3 consists of 16 residues. V gave up 0 bases and J gave up 12 bases; unmatched junction bases: 15. The CDR3 nucleotides are TGCGCCAGCAGCTTGGCCGGGCAGGGCCGGGGGGATTGGCAGTTCTTC. This gives the protein CASSLAGQGRGDWQFF.

The chain combines TRBV7-2 with TRBJ2-3; D is unclear. This CDR3 spans 12 amino acids. V was cut by 1 base and J by 11 bases, with 10 bases left in between. The germline gives CDR1 SGHTA, CDR2 FQGNSA. In nucleotides, the CDR3 is TGTGCCAGCAGCTTAGGAGTCGGGCTGCAGTATTTT. It specifies CASSLGVGLQYF.

This clone is a singleton in its sample. The chain combines TRBV7-9 with TRBJ1-1, with D hard to call. The germline V and J ends were trimmed by 1 base and 2 bases, with 8 bases remaining between them. This CDR3 has 14 amino acids. Germline V lookup: CDR1 SEHNR, CDR2 FQNEAQ (reference sequence). The CDR3 DNA sequence: TGTGCCAGCAGCTTAGGCAGCCCCAACACTGAAGCTTTCTTT. Its translation: CASSLGSPNTEAFF.

This chain links TRBV2 with TRBJ2-2, with 11 nucleotides matching TRBD2. V shed 2 bases, J shed 7 bases, and the junction held 15 bases outside the gene matches. The germline gives CDR1 SNHLY, CDR2 FYNNEI. This CDR3 contains 19 residues. CDR3 residues: CASSEQLAGVSLFGGELFF. As DNA, the CDR3 is TGTGCCAGCAGTGAACAACTAGCGGGAGTTTCTTTGTTTGGCGGGGAGCTGTTTTTT.

V and J are TRBV6-5 and TRBJ1-1; TRBD1 is a possible D gene (5 bases). Trimming pared 0 bases from V and 0 bases from J, leaving 11 bases between. Germline V gene data show CDR1 as MNHEY and CDR2 as SVGAGI. This CDR3 is 16 amino acids long. CDR3 DNA: TGTGCCAGCAGTTACTCACCTGGGGGGGTGAACACTGAAGCTTTCTTT. Protein sequence: CASSYSPGGVNTEAFF.

J is TRBJ2-5 and V is TRBV9; D could derive from TRBD1 or TRBD2 (5 bases each). V was trimmed by 0 bases and J by 1 base, leaving 22 bases between them. Germline assignment: CDR1 SGDLS and CDR2 YYNGEE. CDR3 length equals 19 residues. The CDR3 sequence is CASSVAQQEAYRRQETQYF. The CDR3 region has the DNA TGTGCCAGCAGCGTAGCGCAACAGGAGGCCTACCGCCGCCAAGAGACCCAGTACTTC.

This chain uses TRBV5-1 with TRBJ2-2; D gene uncertain. The germline CDR1 and CDR2 sequences are SGHRS and YFSETQ. This CDR3 has 15 amino acids. The V end was cut by 0 bases, the J end by 5 bases, with 11 bases between. DNA for the CDR3: TGCGCCAGCAGCTTGGACCCGAAGAAAACCGGGGAGCTGTTTTTT. It encodes CASSLDPKKTGELFF.

The J gene is TRBJ1-6, the V gene TRBV25-1; TRBD1 matches 9 bases. The germline V gene has CDR1 MGHDK and CDR2 SYGVNS. CDR3 length: 15 residues. The V gene end was trimmed by 9 bases and the J gene end by 9 bases; junction bases not matched to a gene: 12. The CDR3 nucleotides read TGTGCCAGTCGGGACAGGGCTTTCGGGGGTTCACCCCTCCACTTT. Protein product: CASRDRAFGGSPLHF.

The V gene is TRBV9, the J gene TRBJ2-5; TRBD2 agrees at 11 bases. Germline V lookup: CDR1 SGDLS, CDR2 YYNGEE. V shed 1 base, J shed 4 bases, and the junction held 6 bases outside the gene matches. This CDR3 region has 16 residues. CDR3 sequence (DNA): TGTGCCAGCAGCGTACTAGCGGGGGGTAGAGGAGAGACCCAGTACTTC. Residues: CASSVLAGGRGETQYF.

The chain links TRBV19 to TRBJ2-6, with unresolved D. This CDR3 has 15 amino acids. Trimming took 0 bases from V and 4 from J, leaving 7 bases between them. From germline, CDR1 is LNHDA and CDR2 SQIVND (reference sequence). CDR3 region: CASSIEVSGANVLTF. DNA of the CDR3: TGTGCCAGTAGTATAGAGGTCTCCGGGGCCAACGTCCTGACTTTC.

The gene calls are TRBV21-1 and TRBJ2-3. TRBV21-1 is labeled a pseudogene. The CDR3 loop spans 15 amino acids. DNA for the CDR3: TGTGCCAGCAGCGCCCGGGGGCTTAGCACAGATACGCAGTATTTT. The encoded protein is CASSARGLSTDTQYF.

This sequence joins TRBV6-6 and TRBJ1-4; a possible D gene is TRBD1 (6 bases). In germline, CDR1 is MNHNY, CDR2 SVGAGI (reference sequence). Trimming shortened V by 2 bases and J by 4 bases, and 11 bases separated the two germline ends. This CDR3 has 15 amino acids. For the CDR3, the DNA is TGTGCCAGCAGTTACGGACAGTCTCTTAATGAAAAACTGTTTTTT. This gives the protein CASSYGQSLNEKLFF.

The chain employs TRBV5-1 and TRBJ2-3; TRBD2 agrees at 10 bases. J lost 0 bases, V lost 4 bases, and 2 bases had no gene match. Germline V gives CDR1 SGHRS, CDR2 YFSETQ. CDR3 size: 15 residues. The CDR3 is CASSLAGDSTDTQYF. The CDR3 DNA reads as TGCGCCAGCAGCCTAGCGGGGGATAGCACAGATACGCAGTATTTT.

The rearrangement uses TRBV6-5 and TRBJ1-2; no clear D gene. The CDR3 is made up of 13 amino acids. In germline, CDR1 is MNHEY, CDR2 SVGAGI. Trimming shortened V by 2 bases and J by 5 bases, and 9 bases separated the two germline ends. The CDR3 sequence is CASSYGRSYGYTF. The CDR3 DNA is TGTGCCAGCAGTTACGGCAGGAGTTATGGCTACACCTTC.

This clone came up once. The rearrangement links TRBV9 to TRBJ2-2; D is possibly TRBD2 (5 bases). Germline assignment: CDR1 SGDLS and CDR2 YYNGEE. V was clipped by 4 bases and J by 6 bases, with 13 bases between them. This CDR3 comprises 14 residues. Here the CDR3 DNA reads TGTGCCAGCAGCCCCCGAGCGGATCCCGGGGAGCTGTTTTTT. It encodes CASSPRADPGELFF. The variable domain in full, completed from reference TRBV9 and TRBJ2-2, reads DSGVTQTPKHLITATGQRVTLRCSPRSGDLSVYWYQQSLDQGLQFLIQYYNGEERAKGNILERFSAQQFPDLHSELNLSSLELGDSALYFCASSPRADPGELFFGEGSRLTVL.

The CDR3 reads CASSLGYEQYF. The CDR3 nucleotides read TGTGCCAGCAGTTTAGGGTACGAGCAGTACTTC. The J gene is TRBJ2-7, the V gene TRBV6-6; D gene unclear. This CDR3 is built from 11 residues. Germline assignment: CDR1 MNHNY and CDR2 SVGAGI (reference sequence). Trimming removed 4 bases at V and 4 bases at J, with 5 bases between.

The CDR3 nucleotides read TGTGCCAGCAGCAAACCTACCGGGACGGACTATGGCTACACCTTC. This gives the protein CASSKPTGTDYGYTF. The rearrangement uses TRBV5-4 and TRBJ1-2, with D perhaps matching TRBD1 (5 bases). Germline V gene data show CDR1 as SGHNT and CDR2 as YYREEE (reference sequence). V lost 4 bases, J lost 3 bases, and 16 bases lay in between. CDR3 size: 15 residues.

This chain joins TRBV7-9 and TRBJ2-1; 10 bases agree with TRBD2. J gave up 6 bases and V 5 bases, and 7 bases lay outside the gene matches. Looked up from germline, CDR1 is SEHNR and CDR2 is FQNEAQ (reference sequence). The CDR3 totals 15 residues. The CDR3 DNA sequence: TGTGCCAGCAGCGACGGGACTAGCGCACTCAATGAGCAGTTCTTC. Its translation is CASSDGTSALNEQFF.

This clone came up once. A read error may produce the germline difference seen at one junction end. The V and J genes are TRBV5-1 and TRBJ2-7; D may be TRBD1 or TRBD2 (6 bases each). CDR1 is SGHRS and CDR2 is YFSETQ in the germline V gene. The CDR3 consists of 14 residues. CDR3 coding DNA: TGCGCCACCAGCCCTGGGCGGGGACACTACGAGCAGTACTTC. This translates into CATSPGRGHYEQYF. Full variable domain (remainder filled in from reference TRBV5-1 and TRBJ2-7): KAGVTQTPRYLIKTRGQQVTLSCSPISGHRSVSWYQQTPGQGLQFLFEYFSETQRNKGNFPGRFSGRQFSNSRSEMNVSTLELGDSALYLCATSPGRGHYEQYFGPGTRLTVT.

In its sample, this clone was seen once. The rearrangement joins TRBV2 to TRBJ1-5; no reliable D call. The CDR3 has 14 residues. From germline, CDR1 is SNHLY and CDR2 FYNNEI. Trimming took 7 bases from V and 3 from J, leaving 13 bases between them. The DNA for the CDR3 is TGTGCCAGCACTCTCGACGGCAACAATCAGCCCCAGCATTTT. Its protein is CASTLDGNNQPQHF. The full variable domain, rest sourced from reference TRBV2 and TRBJ1-5, is EPEVTQTPSHQVTQMGQEVILRCVPISNHLYFYWYRQILGQKVEFLVSFYNNEISEKSEIFDDQFSVERPDGSNFTLKIRSTKLEDSAMYFCASTLDGNNQPQHFGDGTRLSIL.

The chain carries TRBV7-8 and TRBJ1-4; D gene ambiguous. Looked up from germline, CDR1 is SGHVS and CDR2 is FQNEAQ. V was shortened by 4 bases and J by 4 bases, with 13 bases between the two germline ends. The CDR3 length is 15 residues. Here the CDR3 reads CASSSNPGYNEKLFF. CDR3 DNA: TGTGCCAGCAGCTCAAATCCCGGGTATAATGAAAAACTGTTTTTT. Complete variable domain (other parts from reference TRBV7-8 and TRBJ1-4): GAGVSQSPRYKVAKRGQDVALRCDPISGHVSLFWYQQALGQGPEFLTYFQNEAQLDKSGLPSDRFFAERPEGSVSTLKIQRTQQEDSAVYLCASSSNPGYNEKLFFGSGTQLSVL.

This rearrangement joins TRBV18 to TRBJ2-7, with 13 bases fitting TRBD2. The CDR3 runs 16 residues. Trimming at V came to 3 bases and at J to 3 bases, leaving 5 bases not matched to a gene. CDR1 is KGHSH and CDR2 is LQKENI in the germline V gene. CDR3 sequence reads: CASSPGLAGDRYEQYF. The DNA for the CDR3 is TGTGCCAGCTCACCTGGACTAGCGGGGGATCGCTACGAGCAGTACTTC.